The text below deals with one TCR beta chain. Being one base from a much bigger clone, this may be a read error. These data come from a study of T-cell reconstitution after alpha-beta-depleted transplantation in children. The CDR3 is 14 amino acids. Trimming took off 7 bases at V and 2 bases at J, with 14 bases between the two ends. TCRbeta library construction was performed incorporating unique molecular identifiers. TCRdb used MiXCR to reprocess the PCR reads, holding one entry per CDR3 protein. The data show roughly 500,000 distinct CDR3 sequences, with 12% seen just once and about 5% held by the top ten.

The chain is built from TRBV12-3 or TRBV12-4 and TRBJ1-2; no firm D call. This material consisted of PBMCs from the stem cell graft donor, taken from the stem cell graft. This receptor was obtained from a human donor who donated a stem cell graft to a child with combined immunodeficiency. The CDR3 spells CASNPETINYGYTF. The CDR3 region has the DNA TGTGCCAGCAATCCAGAGACAATAAACTATGGCTACACCTTC.